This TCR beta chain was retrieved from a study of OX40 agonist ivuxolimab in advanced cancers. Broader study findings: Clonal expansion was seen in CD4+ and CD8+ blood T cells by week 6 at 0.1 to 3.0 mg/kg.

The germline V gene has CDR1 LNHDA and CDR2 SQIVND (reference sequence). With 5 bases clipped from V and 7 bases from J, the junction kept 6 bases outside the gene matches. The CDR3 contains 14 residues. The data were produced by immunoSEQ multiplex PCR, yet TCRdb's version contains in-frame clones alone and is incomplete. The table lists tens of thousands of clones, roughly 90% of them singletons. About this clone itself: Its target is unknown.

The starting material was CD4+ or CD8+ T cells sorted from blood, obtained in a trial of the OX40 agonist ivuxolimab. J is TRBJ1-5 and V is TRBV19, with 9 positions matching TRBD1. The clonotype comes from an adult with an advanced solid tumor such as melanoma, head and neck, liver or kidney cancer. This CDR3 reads CASSFTGGRQPQHF. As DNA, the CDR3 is TGTGCCAGTAGTTTCACAGGGGGCCGGCAGCCCCAGCATTTT.